A single T cell receptor (beta chain) is shown here with its context. Its antigen is not identified. Germline V CDR1 and CDR2: MNHEY, SVGAGI. The CDR3 spans 15 residues. The entry originates in a study of monozygotic twins with inflammatory bowel disease. Study-wide points: The analysis yielded no support for one strong signal or clonotype associated with IBD.

PCR of TCRalpha and TCRbeta cDNA was nested, with two rounds of around 16 and 10 cycles. With the 5' RACE reads reprocessed, TCRdb shows one record per CDR3 protein and no DNA. Reported are around 40,000 distinct CDR3 sequences; the ten largest clones contain 4% to 6.5%. The chain carries TRBV6-5 and TRBJ1-1; TCRdb's assignment of TRBD1 cannot be checked, as there is no DNA. Sequenced sample: blood. The clonotype comes from a human donor with ulcerative colitis or Crohn's disease, or a healthy co-twin of an affected twin (not recorded which). This CDR3 reads CASSYSAVGGTEAFF.